Listed here are 7 T cell receptor beta chains from one sample, sequenced in a study of T cell responses to AZD1222 COVID-19 vaccine. Here immunoSEQ multiplex PCR was the method, and the copy in TCRdb shows in-frame clones only, minus some. The sample records some 140,000 clones, roughly nine tenths being singletons. The sequencing used peripheral blood, collected on day 0 of MenACWY control vaccination. These receptors all come from an adult in good health.

The chain has TRBV20-1 and TRBJ1-1; D call uncertain. This CDR3 contains 11 residues. CDR1 DFQATT and CDR2 SNEGSKA come from the germline V gene (reference sequence). Trimming took 3 bases from V and 8 from J, leaving 10 bases between them. CDR3: CSARVSLEAFF. The CDR3 DNA sequence: TGCAGTGCTAGGGTCAGCTTGGAAGCTTTCTTT.

The chain joins TRBV5-6 to TRBJ2-7; D uncertain. There are 13 residues in the CDR3. CDR1 SGHDT and CDR2 YYEEEE come from the germline V gene. The V and J ends lost 2 bases and 0 bases respectively, with 6 bases between them. CDR3: CASSFVSSYEQYV. DNA of the CDR3: TGTGCCAGCAGCTTCGTGAGCTCCTACGAGCAGTACGTC.

The chain links TRBV19 to TRBJ2-1; 12 bases fit TRBD2. CDR3 size: 15 residues. V shed 4 bases and J 5 bases; nucleotides not matched to a gene: 3. CDR1 LNHDA and CDR2 SQIVND come from the germline V gene (reference sequence). Written as DNA, the CDR3 is TGTGCCAGTAGTAGGACTAGCGGGAAGCACAATGAGCAGTTCTTC. This codes for CASSRTSGKHNEQFF.

This sequence joins TRBV28 and TRBJ2-1; no reliable D call. Germline V gene sequence: CDR1 MDHEN, CDR2 SYDVKM. The length of the CDR3 is 12 residues. V lost 7 bases, J lost 1 base, and 5 bases lay in between. In DNA, the CDR3 is TGTGCCAGCACGCCGTCCTACAATGAGCAGTTCTTC. This codes for CASTPSYNEQFF.

The CDR3 spells CASIRRAQGPYEQYF. Here the CDR3 DNA reads TGTGCCAGCATCAGACGGGCACAGGGTCCCTACGAGCAGTACTTC. The chain couples TRBV6-5 to TRBJ2-7, with D maybe TRBD1 (6 bases). There are 15 residues in the CDR3. The V end was cut by 7 bases, the J end by 2 bases, with 18 bases between. Germline loops: CDR1 MNHEY, CDR2 SVGAGI.

This clone was observed a few times. V gene TRBV7-9 combines with J gene TRBJ1-3; 9 positions match TRBD1. Trimming took 4 bases from V and 4 from J; bases not matched to a gene: 2. Looked up from germline, CDR1 is SEHNR and CDR2 is FQNEAQ (reference sequence). The CDR3 covers 14 residues. The CDR3 loop reads CASSSQGAGNTIYF. CDR3 coding DNA: TGTGCCAGCAGCTCACAGGGGGCAGGAAACACCATATATTTT.

V gene TRBV4-3 combines with J gene TRBJ1-1, with no clear D. There are 13 residues in the CDR3. V was pared by 0 bases and J by 5 bases, with 7 bases between. CDR1 is LGHNA and CDR2 is YSLEER in the germline V gene. DNA of the CDR3: TGCGCCAGCAGCCAAGAACCCCGGACTGAAGCTTTCTTT. This sequence encodes CASSQEPRTEAFF.